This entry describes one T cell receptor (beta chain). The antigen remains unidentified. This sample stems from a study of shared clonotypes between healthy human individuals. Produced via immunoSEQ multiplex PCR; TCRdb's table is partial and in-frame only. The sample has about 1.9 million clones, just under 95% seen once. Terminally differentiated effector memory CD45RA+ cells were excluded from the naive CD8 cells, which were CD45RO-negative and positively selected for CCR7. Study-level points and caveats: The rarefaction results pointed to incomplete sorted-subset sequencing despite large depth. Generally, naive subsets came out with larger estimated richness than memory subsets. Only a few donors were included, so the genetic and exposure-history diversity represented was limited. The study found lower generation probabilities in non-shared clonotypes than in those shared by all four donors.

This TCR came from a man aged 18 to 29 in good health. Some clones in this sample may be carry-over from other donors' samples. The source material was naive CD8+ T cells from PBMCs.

CDR3 DNA: TGTGCCAGTACAACTAGCGTGATAAGTGAGCAGTTCTTC. Translated, it gives CASTTSVISEQFF. The chain recombines TRBV14 with TRBJ2-1, with 7 bases aligning to TRBD2. Germline CDR1 SGHDN, CDR2 FVKESK. V lost 9 bases to trimming and J lost 9 bases; unmatched junction nucleotides: 11. The CDR3 length is 13 residues.